Presented here are 8 T cell receptor beta chains from one specimen sequenced in a study of T cells expressing NK-cell markers. Reprocessing the 5' RACE reads, TCRdb reports a single entry for every CDR3 protein and omits DNA. The sample totals approximately 150,000 distinct CDR3 sequences; its top ten clones hold around 12%. The sequenced material came from blood T cells: a sorted CD56 or NKG2C T cell subset, CD4+ or CD8+ T cells, or bulk PBMC T cells (not recorded which). The receptor source for this set is a man aged 18 to 30 in good health.

This chain links TRBV20-1 with TRBJ2-1; TCRdb's D gene call, TRBD1, goes unchecked for lack of DNA. From germline, CDR1 is DFQATT and CDR2 SNEGSKA (reference sequence). CDR3 length equals 16 residues. The CDR3 sequence is CSAREWGTESYNEQFF.

The V call is TRBV27, the J call TRBJ2-3; TCRdb's assignment of TRBD1 cannot be checked, as there is no DNA. The CDR3 spans 15 residues. Germline V gene data show CDR1 as MNHEY and CDR2 as SMNVEV (reference sequence). The CDR3: CASSSSYDRVDTQYF.

The V gene is TRBV6-2 or TRBV6-3, the J gene TRBJ2-1; TCRdb gives TRBD2 as the D gene, but with no DNA this cannot be confirmed. The CDR3 is 16 amino acids. CDR1 and CDR2 from the germline V gene are MNHEY and SVGEGT. This CDR3 is CASRELREPSYNEQFF.

The rearrangement uses TRBV6-6 and TRBJ2-7. The CDR3 loop spans 13 amino acids. Looked up from germline, CDR1 is MNHNY and CDR2 is SVGAGI (reference sequence). CDR3 amino acids: CASSPATFYEQYF.

The J gene is TRBJ2-1, the V gene TRBV29-1. Germline CDR1 reads SQVTM; CDR2 reads ANQGSEA. The CDR3 contains 16 residues. CDR3 sequence reads: CSVEVAWGGSYNEQFF.

The chain joins TRBV7-6 to TRBJ2-1. The CDR3 spans 15 residues. Germline V gene sequence: CDR1 SGHVS, CDR2 FNYEAQ. This chain's CDR3 is CASSLWGESFNEQFF. Based on the CDR3 plus reference TRBV7-6 and TRBJ2-1, the full variable domain is GAGVSQSPRYKVTKRGQDVALRCDPISGHVSLYWYRQALGQGPEFLTYFNYEAQQDKSGLPNDRFSAERPEGSISTLTIQRTEQRDSAMYRCASSLWGESFNEQFFGPGTRLTVL.

V is TRBV6-5 and J is TRBJ2-5. This CDR3 is 14 amino acids long. Germline V CDR1 and CDR2: MNHEY, SVGAGI. CDR3 loop: CASGYTGSQETQYF.

The rearrangement uses TRBV7-2 and TRBJ2-2; TCRdb returns TRBD2, unconfirmable since there is no DNA. Germline V CDR1 and CDR2: SGHTA, FQGNSA. The CDR3 consists of 19 residues. CDR3 residues: CASSLAFRLAGRSTGELFF.